This TCR beta chain derives from a study of Graves' ophthalmopathy and Graves' hyperthyroidism. Aged 18 to 65, hyperthyroidism patients had new diagnoses of under 2 months' duration. This clonotype was counted at least ten times. Antigen: not known. Germline V gene lookup returns CDR1 WSHSY and CDR2 SAAADI. This CDR3 has 13 amino acids. V lost 8 bases to trimming and J lost 4 bases; unmatched junction nucleotides: 5. Broader study findings: Stable hyperthyroidism and ophthalmopathy were told apart by a 13-signature model, which achieved approximately 87% sensitivity and 81.08% specificity. Forecasting of ophthalmopathy progression by the model achieved almost 71% sensitivity and 72% to 85% specificity.

Amplification of TCR beta CDR3 regions used RNA transcripts. First-round RT-PCR used HTBI primers; second-round multiplex PCR followed. One entry per CDR3 protein, called by TCRdb with MiXCR from the multiplex PCR reads. Of around 590,000 distinct CDR3 sequences listed, 35% to 40% are singletons. The clonotype originates from an adult man with Graves' hyperthyroidism. The chain combines TRBV10-2 with TRBJ1-5, with 7 bases matching TRBD1. The sequenced sample consisted of peripheral blood or thyroid tissue (not recorded which). As DNA, the CDR3 is TGCGCCAGCTGGGCAGGGGGTAATCAGCCCCAGCATTTT. Its translation: CASWAGGNQPQHF.